This TCR beta chain is drawn from a study of vaccination effects on CD4 cells after COVID-19. Study-level results: Long after vaccination, the clones induced by infection and by vaccine shrank markedly in size.

The CDR3 length is 13 residues. V was clipped by 4 bases and J by 8 bases; unmatched bases: 4. CDR1 and CDR2 (germline): SGHRS, YFSETQ. After expansion with viral peptide pools in the ViraFEST assay, antigen-specific CD4+ T cells were sequenced. Subsequent to a culture period of under twelve days, CD4+ T cells were isolated. All vaccine recipients tested negative for nucleocapsid antibodies and had never contracted SARS-CoV-2 infection. To note about this clone: What it binds is not known.

Only in-frame clones appear in the TCRdb table, and some are missing; sequencing was by immunoSEQ multiplex PCR. The sample holds 30,000 to 35,000 clones, roughly two thirds seen once. The receptor was isolated from a human donor who received a COVID-19 vaccine. The gene calls are TRBV5-1 and TRBJ2-7, with 12 bases identical to TRBD1. Source: CD4+ T cells from PBMCs cultured with HCoV-229E spike peptides, taken before COVID-19 vaccination. The CDR3 nucleotides read TGCGCCAGCAGCATCCGGGACAGGGGGCAGCAGTACTTC. Amino acids: CASSIRDRGQQYF.